This TCR beta chain was sequenced during a study of graft-versus-host responses after intestinal transplantation. Study summary: Recipients across the board were started on anti-thymocyte globulin induction, then kept on tacrolimus and steroids for two to four years. Study-wide points: Maximum circulating GvH clone levels tracked with early post-transplant HvG decreases.

CDR1 and CDR2 (germline): SGDLS, YYNGEE. The ends were cut back, 3 bases at V and 6 bases at J, with 13 bases in the middle. The CDR3 runs to 13 residues. Comments on this clone: Its antigen is undetermined.

Here immunoSEQ multiplex PCR was the method, and the copy in TCRdb shows in-frame clones only, minus some. The profile shows about 120,000 clones, approximately 95% of them singletons. The V and J genes are TRBV9 and TRBJ2-7; D not resolved. The starting material was unstimulated CD8+ T cells sorted from spleen or lymph node cells, obtained before intestinal transplant. This TCR was recovered from a human donor who received an intestinal transplant. CDR3 sequence reads: CASSAPIGVEQYF. CDR3 coding DNA: TGTGCCAGCAGCGCCCCGATTGGGGTCGAGCAGTACTTC.